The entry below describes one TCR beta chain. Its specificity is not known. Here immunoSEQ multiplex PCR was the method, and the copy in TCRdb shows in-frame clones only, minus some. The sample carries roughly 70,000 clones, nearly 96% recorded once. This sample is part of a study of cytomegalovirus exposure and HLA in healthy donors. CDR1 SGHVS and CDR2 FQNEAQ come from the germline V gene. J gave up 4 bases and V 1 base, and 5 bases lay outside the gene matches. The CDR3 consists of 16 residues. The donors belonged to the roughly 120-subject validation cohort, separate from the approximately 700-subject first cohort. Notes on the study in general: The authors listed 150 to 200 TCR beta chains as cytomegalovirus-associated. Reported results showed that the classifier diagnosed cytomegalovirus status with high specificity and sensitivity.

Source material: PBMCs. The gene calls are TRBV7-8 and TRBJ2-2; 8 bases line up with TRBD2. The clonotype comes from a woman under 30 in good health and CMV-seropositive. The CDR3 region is CASSLDRLAGTGELFF. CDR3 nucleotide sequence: TGTGCCAGCAGCTTAGATCGGCTAGCGGGCACCGGGGAGCTGTTTTTT.